This T cell receptor beta chain was obtained from a study of CD8+ T cells in alopecia areata. This clone was seen only a few times. Once RNA had been extracted, it was reverse transcribed into cDNA to act as the sequencing template. Measured with immunoSEQ multiplex PCR; TCRdb has only the in-frame clones, and not every one. The sample gives a few hundred thousand clones, 35% to 45% of which show up once; more than 0.4% is in the top ten. V lost 1 base and J 3 bases, leaving 21 bases between the germline ends. CDR3 length: 18 residues. The germline CDR1 and CDR2 sequences are SGHTA and FQGNSA. This sample's treatment: oral pan-JAK inhibitor, 5-10 mg twice daily.

The chain is built from TRBV7-2 and TRBJ1-2; D not certain. This clonotype originated in a human donor with alopecia areata. The sample consisted of CD4+ T cells sorted from blood, taken between weeks 30 and 35, from a patient treated with tofacitinib. CDR3 sequence reads: CASSLVLWRAPIYYGYTF. In DNA form, the CDR3 reads TGTGCCAGCAGCTTAGTGTTGTGGCGGGCTCCGATTTACTATGGCTACACCTTC. Supplemented by reference TRBV7-2 and TRBJ1-2, the full variable domain reads GAGVSQSPSNKVTEKGKDVELRCDPISGHTALYWYRQSLGQGLEFLIYFQGNSAPDKSGLPSDRFSAERTGGSVSTLTIQRTQQEDSAVYLCASSLVLWRAPIYYGYTFGSGTRLTVV.